What follows are 29 T cell receptor beta chains derived from one specimen sequenced in a study of identical twins. TCRdb recomputed calls from the 5' RACE reads with MiXCR, one row per CDR3 protein. The table includes some 690,000 distinct CDR3 sequences, around 21% detected once. Another study also made use of these data, one on T cells expressing NK-cell markers.

The sequencing sample was made of PBMCs. The source of these receptors is a woman younger than 30 in good health.

For the CDR3, the DNA is TGTGCCAGCAGCTATGGGGCCGGAAACACCATATATTTT. Protein sequence: CASSYGAGNTIYF. The chain has TRBV7-6 and TRBJ1-3; maybe TRBD1 (5 bases). Germline CDR1 reads SGHVS; CDR2 reads FNYEAQ. V lost 4 bases and J 4 bases, leaving 8 bases between the germline ends. The CDR3 length is 13 residues.

This chain joins TRBV7-6 and TRBJ1-1, with a possible D match to TRBD1 (6 bases). CDR3 length equals 15 residues. V shed 5 bases and J shed 4 bases, with 17 bases lying between them. Germline CDR1 SGHVS, CDR2 FNYEAQ. The CDR3 loop reads CASSLSVGAITEAFF. The CDR3 DNA reads as TGTGCCAGCAGCCTTTCGGTGGGGGCGATCACTGAAGCTTTCTTT.

As to this clonotype: A single base separates this from a much larger clone, so it may be a read error. The CDR3 does not close with the conserved phenylalanine or tryptophan, likely indicating a read error. V is TRBV20-1 and J is TRBJ2-1, with no clear D. CDR3 length equals 12 residues. Between the trimmed V and J ends, which lost 0 bases and 7 bases, there was a span of 7 bases. Germline lookup yields CDR1 DFQATT and CDR2 SNEGSKA (reference sequence). DNA of the CDR3: TGCAGTGCTAGAGACATGAAAAATGAGCAGTTCTTA. Its translation: CSARDMKNEQFL.

This chain links TRBV10-1 with TRBJ2-1, with 9 nucleotides matching TRBD2. V lost 5 bases to trimming and J lost 7 bases; unmatched junction nucleotides: 6. The CDR3 length is 14 residues. Germline assignment: CDR1 WNHNN and CDR2 SYGVQD (reference sequence). In DNA, the CDR3 is TGCGCCAGCAGTTCTAGCGGGATAACAAATGAGCAGTTCTTC. This gives the protein CASSSSGITNEQFF.

There are a few counts of this clonotype. The chain employs TRBV10-3 and TRBJ2-1; D tentatively fits TRBD1 or TRBD2 (5 bases each). The V gene lost 6 bases and the J gene lost 6 bases, with 15 bases spanning the gap. The V gene's germline CDR1 is ENHRY and CDR2 SYGVKD. This CDR3 has 14 amino acids. CDR3 sequence reads: CAIRTGTPVNEQFF. In nucleotides, the CDR3 is TGTGCCATCAGGACCGGGACCCCTGTCAATGAGCAGTTCTTC.

The chain is built from TRBV12-3 or TRBV12-4 and TRBJ2-2; D is undetermined. CDR3 length: 11 amino acids. V shed 8 bases and J shed 8 bases, with 9 bases lying between them. DNA of the CDR3: TGTGCCAGCGGCATACGAGGGGAGCTGTTTTTT. Amino acid sequence: CASGIRGELFF.

This chain links TRBV2 with TRBJ2-4; 7 positions agree with TRBD1. V lost 4 bases, J lost 6 bases, and 6 bases stayed unmatched. This CDR3 comprises 14 residues. Per the germline V gene, CDR1 is SNHLY and CDR2 is FYNNEI. Here the CDR3 DNA reads TGTGCCAGCAGTGTTAAGGGGGCTGGAAACATTCAGTACTTC. Encoded protein: CASSVKGAGNIQYF.

The chain couples TRBV20-1 to TRBJ2-5; D may be TRBD1 (6 bases). Trimming left V 3 bases short and J 4 bases short, with 9 bases between. This CDR3 contains 12 residues. The V gene's germline CDR1 is DFQATT and CDR2 SNEGSKA (reference sequence). The CDR3 sequence is CSASQGRETQYF. In DNA, the CDR3 is TGCAGTGCTAGTCAGGGGCGAGAGACCCAGTACTTC.

This clonotype has just a few counts. The chain employs TRBV5-8 and TRBJ1-2; D unresolved. The CDR3 totals 15 residues. Germline CDR1 SGHTS, CDR2 YDEGEE. V lost 5 bases and J lost 0, with 14 bases in between. The CDR3 DNA is TGTGCCAGCAGGCGGGAGGGTTCCACTAACTATGGCTACACCTTC. Translated: CASRREGSTNYGYTF.

The chain links TRBV12-3 or TRBV12-4 to TRBJ1-5, with D possibly being TRBD1 (5 bases). The V end was cut by 1 base, the J end by 6 bases, with 13 bases between. There are 15 residues in the CDR3. In nucleotides, the CDR3 is TGTGCCAGCAGTTTAGGGCAGGGAGTAGGTCAGCCCCAGCATTTT. This gives the protein CASSLGQGVGQPQHF.

This chain links TRBV7-2 with TRBJ2-5, with 8 positions matching TRBD2. Germline V lookup: CDR1 SGHTA, CDR2 FQGNSA. The trim removed 0 bases at V and 7 bases at J, leaving 7 bases unmatched. The CDR3 spans 15 residues. The CDR3 nucleotides read TGTGCCAGCAGCTTAGCGGGAGGCCGGGAGGGGACCCAGTACTTC. Protein: CASSLAGGREGTQYF.

The chain combines TRBV5-1 with TRBJ1-1; TRBD1 might be the D (6 bases). Looked up from germline, CDR1 is SGHRS and CDR2 is YFSETQ. The CDR3 consists of 12 residues. V was shortened by 8 bases and J by 1 base, with 9 bases between the two germline ends. DNA for the CDR3: TGCGCCAGTGAGGGGGAGAACACTGAAGCTTTCTTT. This gives the protein CASEGENTEAFF.

This chain connects TRBV5-1 to TRBJ2-3; 13 bases match TRBD2. The germline gives CDR1 SGHRS, CDR2 YFSETQ. The CDR3 extends over 17 amino acids. V was pared by 2 bases and J by 0 bases, with 3 bases of the junction left unmatched. The CDR3: CASSLLAGGPSTDTQYF. The CDR3 nucleotides are TGCGCCAGCAGCTTACTAGCGGGGGGGCCTAGCACAGATACGCAGTATTTT. The variable domain in full, completed from reference TRBV5-1 and TRBJ2-3, reads KAGVTQTPRYLIKTRGQQVTLSCSPISGHRSVSWYQQTPGQGLQFLFEYFSETQRNKGNFPGRFSGRQFSNSRSEMNVSTLELGDSALYLCASSLLAGGPSTDTQYFGPGTRLTVL.

V is TRBV7-9 and J is TRBJ1-2, with TRBD1 matching over 7 bases. CDR1 is SEHNR, CDR2 FQNEAQ, per germline (reference sequence). CDR3 length equals 15 residues. V lost 4 bases and J lost 6; bases outside the gene matches: 11. The chain's CDR3 is CASSSWDRRENGYTF. CDR3 nucleotides: TGTGCCAGCAGCTCCTGGGACAGACGAGAGAATGGCTACACCTTC.

The chain employs TRBV11-2 and TRBJ2-1; 12 nucleotides agree with TRBD2. In germline, CDR1 is SGHAT, CDR2 FQNNGV. The length of the CDR3 is 20 residues. The ends lost 5 bases at V and 0 bases at J; junction bases unmatched: 14. The CDR3 bases are TGTGCCAGCAGCGCTAGACTAGCGGGAGCCATATTCTTCTCCTACAATGAGCAGTTCTTC. Protein sequence: CASSARLAGAIFFSYNEQFF. Variable domain in full (rest from reference TRBV11-2 and TRBJ2-1): EAGVAQSPRYKIIEKRQSVAFWCNPISGHATLYWYQQILGQGPKLLIQFQNNGVVDDSQLPKDRFSAERLKGVDSTLKIQPAKLEDSAVYLCASSARLAGAIFFSYNEQFFGPGTRLTVL.

This clonotype has a handful of counts. The chain has TRBV12-3 or TRBV12-4 and TRBJ2-1; TRBD1 or TRBD2 may be the D gene (6 bases each). The CDR3 is 14 amino acids. V lost 7 bases, J lost 4 bases, and 14 bases lay in between. CDR3 sequence: CASTSGAGYNEQFF. As DNA, the CDR3 is TGTGCCAGCACCTCGGGGGCCGGTTACAATGAGCAGTTCTTC.

This clonotype was found many times. The chain carries TRBV29-1 and TRBJ1-5; no firm D call. CDR1 and CDR2 from the germline V gene are SQVTM and ANQGSEA. The length of the CDR3 is 13 residues. The V and J ends lost 6 bases and 4 bases respectively, with 13 bases between them. CDR3 DNA: TGCAGCGTCTTGACAAGCCCTAATCAGCCCCAGCATTTT. Its protein product is CSVLTSPNQPQHF.

This chain connects TRBV6-2 or TRBV6-3 to TRBJ2-7, with D possibly being TRBD1 (6 bases). The V gene's germline CDR1 is MNHEY and CDR2 SVGEGT. This CDR3 is 13 amino acids long. V shed 5 bases and J shed 5 bases, with 13 bases lying between them. The CDR3 region is CASSPKQGNEQYF. For the CDR3, the DNA is TGTGCCAGCAGTCCAAAACAGGGTAACGAGCAGTACTTC.

This clonotype turned up a few times. J is TRBJ2-7 and V is TRBV10-3; D unresolved. V lost 11 bases and J 2 bases, leaving 13 bases between the germline ends. CDR3 length: 12 amino acids. Germline V gene sequence: CDR1 ENHRY, CDR2 SYGVKD. The CDR3 sequence: CAALGTAYEQYF. The CDR3 region has the DNA TGTGCCGCCCTTGGTACGGCCTACGAGCAGTACTTC.

This clonotype was observed many times. The chain joins TRBV20-1 to TRBJ2-1; D possibly matches TRBD1 or TRBD2 (5 bases each). This CDR3 is built from 13 residues. The germline CDR1 and CDR2 sequences are DFQATT and SNEGSKA (reference sequence). Trimming pared 3 bases from V and 10 bases from J, leaving 16 bases between. CDR3: CSASPAWDGEQFF. Written as DNA, the CDR3 is TGCAGTGCTAGTCCAGCATGGGACGGGGAGCAGTTCTTC.

Notes on this clonotype: One end of the junction fails to match germline, which may point to a read error. V usage is TRBV20-1 and J usage is TRBJ2-7; D not resolved. Per germline, CDR1 DFQATT and CDR2 SNEGSKA (reference sequence). This CDR3 spans 11 amino acids. CDR3 loop: CSASLSFEQYF. In nucleotides, the CDR3 is TGCAGTGCTTCCCTCTCCTTCGAGCAGTACTTC.

This sequence joins TRBV20-1 and TRBJ2-5; D ambiguous. Germline CDR1 reads DFQATT; CDR2 reads SNEGSKA (reference sequence). The CDR3 is made up of 13 amino acids. V was shortened by 2 bases and J by 1 base, with 8 bases between the two germline ends. CDR3 coding DNA: TGCAGTGCTAGAATCGGCCCCCAAGAGACCCAGTACTTC. Translated: CSARIGPQETQYF.

The chain joins TRBV5-1 to TRBJ2-7; weak D call: TRBD1 (6 bases). CDR1 is SGHRS and CDR2 is YFSETQ in the germline V gene. The CDR3 totals 14 residues. V was trimmed by 1 base and J by 2 bases, leaving 10 bases between them. The CDR3 region is CASSLNRDPYEQYF. In DNA, the CDR3 is TGCGCCAGCAGCTTGAACAGGGACCCCTACGAGCAGTACTTC.

This clonotype was observed a handful of times. The chain has TRBV5-1 and TRBJ2-7; no definite D call. The CDR3 has 15 residues. V was clipped by 4 bases and J by 0 bases, with 14 bases between them. The germline V gene encodes CDR1 SGHRS and CDR2 YFSETQ. CDR3 coding DNA: TGCGCCAGCAGCACCGGACCCATGGGCTCCTACGAGCAGTACTTC. It translates to CASSTGPMGSYEQYF.

The table lists this clonotype with many counts. The genes are TRBV7-3 and TRBJ2-3; 9 bases map to TRBD2. The V gene's germline CDR1 is SGHTA and CDR2 FQGTGA. CDR3 length: 16 residues. V dropped 2 bases and J dropped 3; count of bases not matched to a gene: 6. CDR3 sequence: CASSLAGGLGTDTQYF. CDR3 bases: TGTGCCAGCAGCTTAGCGGGGGGGCTTGGGACAGATACGCAGTATTTT. Drawing the rest from reference TRBV7-3 and TRBJ2-3, the complete variable domain is GAGVSQTPSNKVTEKGKYVELRCDPISGHTALYWYRQSLGQGPEFLIYFQGTGAADDSGLPNDRFFAVRPEGSVSTLKIQRTERGDSAVYLCASSLAGGLGTDTQYFGPGTRLTVL.

This clonotype was counted many times. The chain uses TRBV6-5 and TRBJ2-7; D not resolved. The CDR3 contains 11 residues. Germline values: CDR1 MNHEY, CDR2 SVGAGI. V dropped 5 bases and J dropped 5 bases, with 7 bases sitting between them. CDR3 sequence: CASSALDEQYF. CDR3 in DNA: TGTGCCAGCAGTGCCCTTGACGAGCAGTACTTC.

This clonotype was seen only a few times. The chain carries TRBV10-3 and TRBJ2-7; D may match TRBD1 or TRBD2 (5 bases each). The ends were cut back, 6 bases at V and 5 bases at J, with 11 bases in the middle. The CDR3 is 12 residues long. Germline V CDR1 and CDR2: ENHRY, SYGVKD. This CDR3 is CAIRGTVDEQYF. The CDR3 nucleotides are TGTGCCATCAGGGGGACGGTAGACGAGCAGTACTTC.

This chain connects TRBV6-5 to TRBJ1-6; weak D call: TRBD1 (6 bases). V dropped 4 bases and J dropped 7 bases, with 8 bases sitting between them. Germline lookup yields CDR1 MNHEY and CDR2 SVGAGI. The CDR3 length is 13 residues. The CDR3 DNA sequence: TGTGCCAGCAGTTGGACAGAGAATTCACCCCTCCACTTT. This sequence encodes CASSWTENSPLHF.

This clonotype occurred a few times. The V gene is TRBV7-9, the J gene TRBJ2-5; D might be TRBD2 (6 bases). The germline V gene has CDR1 SEHNR and CDR2 FQNEAQ (reference sequence). Between the trimmed V and J ends, which lost 5 bases and 4 bases, there was a span of 14 bases. The CDR3 covers 14 residues. The CDR3, as DNA: TGTGCCAGCAGCCAGCAGGCGGGAACAGAGACCCAGTACTTC. Protein: CASSQQAGTETQYF.